This note documents a single TCR beta chain sequence. The antigen remains undetermined. The V end lost 11 bases, the J end lost 1 base, and 12 bases lay between the germline ends. CDR1 is SGHTA, CDR2 FQGNSA, per germline. This CDR3 spans 13 amino acids. The source of the sample is a study of OX40 agonist ivuxolimab in advanced cancers. Findings of the study overall: Near-lowest levels of clonal expansion characterized partial responders at 0.1-3.0 mg/kg.

Only in-frame clones appear in the TCRdb table, and some are missing; sequencing was by immunoSEQ multiplex PCR. In the table there are approximately 100,000 clones, 90% of which are singletons. The sample was CD4+ or CD8+ T cells sorted from blood, taken in a trial of the OX40 agonist ivuxolimab. The chain links TRBV7-2 to TRBJ1-5; maybe TRBD1 (6 bases). The receptor was derived from an adult with an advanced solid tumor such as melanoma, head and neck, liver or kidney cancer. CDR3 DNA sequence: TGTGCCGGGGCCCAGGGGAGCAATCAGCCCCAGCATTTT. This gives the protein CAGAQGSNQPQHF. Full variable domain (outside the CDR3, taken from reference TRBV7-2 and TRBJ1-5): GAGVSQSPSNKVTEKGKDVELRCDPISGHTALYWYRQSLGQGLEFLIYFQGNSAPDKSGLPSDRFSAERTGGSVSTLTIQRTQQEDSAVYLCAGAQGSNQPQHFGDGTRLSIL.